This T cell receptor beta chain appears in the sequencing data of a study of identical twins. The V and J ends lost 2 bases and 7 bases respectively, with 11 bases between them. The CDR3 has 13 amino acids. CDR1 is MNHEY, CDR2 SVGAGI, per germline. Study-wide results and limits: The same donors were not followed; conclusions instead depended on cross-sectional statistical analysis.

There are a few counts of this clonotype. Its antigen is currently unknown. No donor was unhealthy or non-Caucasian. Via MiXCR, TCRdb re-called the 5' RACE reads, giving one row per CDR3 protein. The repertoire holds around 960,000 distinct CDR3 sequences, with approximately 13% as singletons. The data were also submitted as part of a second study, on yellow fever vaccine responses in identical twins.

The sequenced sample was PBMCs. The chain recombines TRBV6-5 with TRBJ1-1; possibly TRBD1 for D (5 bases). The TCR was taken from a woman aged 18-29 years in good health. The DNA of the CDR3 is TGTGCCAGCAGTTACGACAGCAAATATGAAGCTTTCTTT. This translates into CASSYDSKYEAFF.